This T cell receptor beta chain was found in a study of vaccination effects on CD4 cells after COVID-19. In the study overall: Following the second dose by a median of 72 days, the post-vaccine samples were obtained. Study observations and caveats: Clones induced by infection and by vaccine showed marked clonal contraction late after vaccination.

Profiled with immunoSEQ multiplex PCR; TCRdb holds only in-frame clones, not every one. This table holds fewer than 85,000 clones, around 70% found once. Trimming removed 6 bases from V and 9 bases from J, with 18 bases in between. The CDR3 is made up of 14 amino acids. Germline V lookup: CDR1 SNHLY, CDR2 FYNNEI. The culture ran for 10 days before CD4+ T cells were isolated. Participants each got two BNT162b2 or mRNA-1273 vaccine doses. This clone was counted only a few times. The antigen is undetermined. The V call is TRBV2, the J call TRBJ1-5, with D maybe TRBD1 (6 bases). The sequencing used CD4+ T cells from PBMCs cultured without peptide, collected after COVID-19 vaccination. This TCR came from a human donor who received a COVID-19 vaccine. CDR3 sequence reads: CASRSTGPGRPQHF. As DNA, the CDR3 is TGTGCCAGCAGATCGACAGGCCCGGGTCGGCCCCAGCATTTT. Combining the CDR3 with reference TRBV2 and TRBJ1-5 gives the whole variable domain EPEVTQTPSHQVTQMGQEVILRCVPISNHLYFYWYRQILGQKVEFLVSFYNNEISEKSEIFDDQFSVERPDGSNFTLKIRSTKLEDSAMYFCASRSTGPGRPQHFGDGTRLSIL.